This TCR beta chain was obtained from a study of T cells after posttransplantation cyclophosphamide. Losses at the gene ends were 0 bases for V and 9 bases for J; bases not matched to a gene: 8. Germline-derived CDR1 and CDR2 are SGHAT and FQNNGV. CDR3 length: 15 amino acids. This table comes from immunoSEQ multiplex PCR, and its TCRdb copy is limited to in-frame clones, with some not included. The sample yields under 20,000 clones, 74% seen once. Concerning this clone itself: Its antigen remains unidentified.

Study-wide points: TRB clonality was highly associated with recipient CMV seropositivity and reactivation. Donor CD8+ memory clones often dominated recipient blood repertoires at later times. TRB overlap between skin or GI tissue T cells and blood was limited.

Busulfan-fludarabine conditioning, marrow transplant, and cyclophosphamide on days +3 and +4 were administered. The clonotype was recovered from a male patient younger than 45 who received an allogeneic stem cell transplant from a related donor, was CMV-positive, and had acute GVHD only. Some T cells may possibly be graft donor cells. V gene TRBV11-2 combines with J gene TRBJ2-1; TRBD2 matches 7 bases. The sequenced sample was PBMCs, obtained after an allogeneic stem cell transplant with post-transplant cyclophosphamide. For the CDR3, the DNA is TGTGCCAGCAGCTTAGAGCCTAGCGGCTACGCTGAGCAGTTCTTC. This codes for CASSLEPSGYAEQFF.